One and the same sample provided the 15 T cell receptor beta chains below, sequenced in a study of human T cells and chemical hapten exposure. Described time point: healthy volunteer bleed at 6 weeks. Before extraction, the whole blood was not fractionated, and total RNA was taken from it. TCRdb re-analysed the RACE reads in MiXCR, keeping a single row per CDR3 protein. The table lists 65,000 to 95,000 distinct CDR3 sequences, 8.5% to 10% of them singletons. Source material: whole blood. The receptors derive from a female donor in good health. Some clones in this sample may be carry-over from other donors' samples.

This clonotype was seen only a few times. The V and J genes are TRBV11-2 and TRBJ1-5; D might be TRBD1 (5 bases). V dropped 6 bases and J dropped 7 bases, with 13 bases sitting between them. Germline values: CDR1 SGHAT, CDR2 FQNNGV. This CDR3 comprises 13 residues. In nucleotides, the CDR3 is TGTGCCAGCAGATGGGGGACCAAACAGCCCCAGCATTTT. Amino acid sequence: CASRWGTKQPQHF.

This clonotype has just a few counts. The J gene is TRBJ2-1, the V gene TRBV11-2; D gene ambiguous. Germline CDR1 is SGHAT and CDR2 is FQNNGV. This CDR3 is 17 amino acids long. The V and J ends lost 0 bases and 0 bases respectively, with 12 bases between them. Written as DNA, the CDR3 is TGTGCCAGCAGCTTAGAACCCTTATATAGCTCCTACAATGAGCAGTTCTTC. It yields the protein CASSLEPLYSSYNEQFF.

This clonotype was counted a few times. One base away lies a much larger clone, so this may be a sequencing read error. V gene TRBV11-2 combines with J gene TRBJ1-4; no reliable D call. CDR1 and CDR2 from the germline V gene are SGHAT and FQNNGV. The CDR3 spans 13 residues. V dropped 4 bases and J dropped 4 bases, with 7 bases sitting between them. CDR3 region: CASSWDVNEKLFF. DNA for the CDR3: TGTGCCAGCAGCTGGGATGTTAATGAAAAACTGTTTTTT. The full variable domain, in which reference TRBV11-2 and TRBJ1-4 provide the parts outside the CDR3, is EAGVAQSPRYKIIEKRQSVAFWCNPISGHATLYWYQQILGQGPKLLIQFQNNGVVDDSQLPKDRFSAERLKGVDSTLKIQPAKLEDSAVYLCASSWDVNEKLFFGSGTQLSVL.

The chain combines TRBV20-1 with TRBJ1-4; D gene uncertain. The V end lost 3 bases, the J end lost 4 bases, and 12 bases lay between the germline ends. Germline values: CDR1 DFQATT, CDR2 SNEGSKA (reference sequence). The CDR3 totals 14 residues. CDR3 coding DNA: TGCAGTGCTAGTCATCGGCGGAATAATGAAAAACTGTTTTTT. Translated: CSASHRRNNEKLFF.

This chain links TRBV19 with TRBJ2-7, with 12 bases that match TRBD2. The CDR3 loop spans 15 amino acids. The germline gives CDR1 LNHDA, CDR2 SQIVND (reference sequence). Unmatched junction bases numbered 1, after V lost 1 base and J lost 3 bases. The CDR3 loop reads CASSIGLAGDYEQYF. The CDR3, as DNA: TGTGCCAGTAGTATAGGACTAGCGGGGGACTACGAGCAGTACTTC. Together with reference TRBV19 and TRBJ2-7, the CDR3 gives the full variable domain: DGGITQSPKYLFRKEGQNVTLSCEQNLNHDAMYWYRQDPGQGLRLIYYSQIVNDFQKGDIAEGYSVSREKKESFPLTVTSAQKNPTAFYLCASSIGLAGDYEQYFGPGTRLTVT.

This clonotype was picked up a small number of times. The V gene is TRBV10-3, the J gene TRBJ2-7; 11 bases match TRBD2. V trimming: 3 bases; J trimming: 6 bases; junction bases outside the gene matches: 7. The CDR3 is made up of 15 amino acids. Germline loops: CDR1 ENHRY, CDR2 SYGVKD. The CDR3 loop is CAISELRLAGGEQYF. CDR3 in DNA: TGTGCCATCAGTGAACTGAGGCTAGCGGGGGGCGAGCAGTACTTC.

Turning to this clonotype: The junction differs from germline at one of its ends, possibly a read error. The V and J genes are TRBV11-1 and TRBJ2-3; D possibly corresponds to TRBD2 (7 bases). This CDR3 is built from 15 residues. Germline V CDR1 and CDR2: SGHAT, FQDESV (reference sequence). DNA for the CDR3: TGTACCAGCAGCGCGCGGGGGCTGCGCACAGATACGCAGTATTTT. This gives the protein CTSSARGLRTDTQYF.

This clonotype was seen ten or more times. The chain employs TRBV4-1 and TRBJ2-3, with 7 bases aligning to TRBD1. The CDR3 is 15 residues long. Looked up from germline, CDR1 is MGHRA and CDR2 is YSYEKL. The V and J ends lost 1 base and 1 base, in that order; junction bases with no gene match: 2. In nucleotides, the CDR3 is TGCGCCAGCAGCCAAGTAGGGACAGGCACAGATACGCAGTATTTT. Translating gives CASSQVGTGTDTQYF.

In this sample, this clonotype turned up many times. The V gene is TRBV12-3 or TRBV12-4, the J gene TRBJ2-1; no clear D gene. The length of the CDR3 is 13 residues. The V end was cut by 5 bases, the J end by 3 bases, with 8 bases between. The chain's CDR3 is CASSTQGYNEQFF. Written as DNA, the CDR3 is TGTGCCAGCAGTACCCAAGGCTACAATGAGCAGTTCTTC.

The table lists this clonotype with a few counts. The chain uses TRBV5-1 and TRBJ1-1; 10 bases are a match to TRBD1. V shed 1 base, J shed 3 bases, and the junction held 12 bases outside the gene matches. This CDR3 is built from 18 residues. CDR1 is SGHRS, CDR2 YFSETQ, per germline. The CDR3 protein is CASSLYSGTGAKDTEAFF. The CDR3 DNA sequence: TGCGCCAGCAGCTTGTACTCCGGGACAGGGGCGAAGGACACTGAAGCTTTCTTT.

This clonotype was observed a few times. The chain carries TRBV5-4 and TRBJ1-4, with 7 bases fitting TRBD1. CDR3 length: 14 residues. Germline-derived CDR1 and CDR2 are SGHNT and YYREEE (reference sequence). V lost 4 bases and J lost 7; bases outside the gene matches: 7. The CDR3 coding sequence is TGTGCCAGCAGCCCGGAGGGGGCTAGTGAAAAACTGTTTTTT. It codes for CASSPEGASEKLFF. Full variable domain (missing parts from reference TRBV5-4 and TRBJ1-4): ETGVTQSPTHLIKTRGQQVTLRCSSQSGHNTVSWYQQALGQGPQFIFQYYREEENGRGNFPPRFSGLQFPNYSSELNVNALELDDSALYLCASSPEGASEKLFFGSGTQLSVL.

This clonotype was picked up many times. The genes are TRBV7-3 and TRBJ2-1, with D possibly being TRBD1 or TRBD2 (5 bases each). The germline V and J ends were trimmed by 5 bases and 4 bases, with 15 bases remaining between them. The germline V gene has CDR1 SGHTA and CDR2 FQGTGA. The CDR3 has 15 residues. This CDR3 is CASSPMVGDYNEQFF. CDR3 sequence (DNA): TGTGCCAGCAGCCCCATGGTGGGGGATTACAATGAGCAGTTCTTC.

In this sample, this clonotype turned up a few times. V and J are TRBV14 and TRBJ2-2, with D unclear. V was pared by 5 bases and J by 0 bases, with 19 bases between. CDR1 and CDR2 from the germline V gene are SGHDN and FVKESK. There are 18 residues in the CDR3. The CDR3 loop reads CASSEISRRYANTGELFF. The CDR3 region has the DNA TGTGCCAGCAGCGAAATTTCCCGACGGTACGCGAACACCGGGGAGCTGTTTTTT.

As for this clonotype: This may be a read error: a much more frequent sequence differs by one nucleotide. This chain uses TRBV10-3 with TRBJ1-4; 10 bases agree with TRBD1. Germline CDR1 ENHRY, CDR2 SYGVKD. This CDR3 region has 14 residues. V dropped 10 bases and J dropped 9; count of bases not matched to a gene: 11. The CDR3 spells CATQPGQGRKKLFF. DNA of the CDR3: TGTGCCACACAACCGGGACAGGGGAGGAAAAAACTGTTTTTT.

This clonotype has a count of ten or more. The chain employs TRBV28 and TRBJ1-5; no clear D. This CDR3 region has 16 residues. Germline V gene lookup returns CDR1 MDHEN and CDR2 SYDVKM. Trimming pared 6 bases from V and 7 bases from J, leaving 22 bases between. The CDR3 loop reads CASSPMGGLLGQPQHF. The DNA of the CDR3 is TGTGCCAGCAGCCCCATGGGCGGCCTACTCGGACAGCCCCAGCATTTT.